The source of this T cell receptor beta chain is a study of response to subunit inactivated influenza vaccine (dated by TCRdb to the late 2010s). Turning to the overall study: The study used deep quantitative T cell receptor repertoire profiling to track responses to a trivalent subunit inactivated influenza vaccine.

This clonotype came up a few times. Its binding antigen is unknown. Qualities for individual bases were not recorded, and no much larger clone is one base off. The CDR3 covers 11 residues, taking in both the cysteine and the phenylalanine. Only the CDR3 DNA stays, 33 bases, in frame from base 1. In the germline V gene, CDR1 corresponds to MNHEY and CDR2 to SVGEGT. V is shortened by 9 bases, J by 7 bases, and the region joining them spans 12 bases. The full study reports these points: It was suggested by the authors that each seasonal influenza vaccination may recruit only a limited number of new T cells.

Receptor amplification or capture employed RT-PCR. The run used an Illumina HiSeq 2500. The public reads were reanalyzed by TCRdb: fastp trimming at Q25, MiXCR alignment, in-frame beta chains only. Rows with one shared CDR3 protein collapse into an entry with the most common genes and DNA. In all, the sample holds about 500,000 distinct CDR3 sequences, and 16% of those were seen once. The ten largest clones capture roughly 3.1% of the sample. Material: CD4+ T cells sorted from PBMCs, obtained 23 to 25 months after vaccination. This clonotype originated in a man between 50 and 69 years old who received an inactivated influenza vaccine. Donor details come from another sample of the same person, matched by shared clones. The chain is encoded by TRBV6-2 or TRBV6-3 joined to TRBJ1-2, with no D gene named confidently. The DNA sequence follows: TGTGCCAGTTTTTCGGGGAGTGGCTACACCTTC. This is translated as CASFSGSGYTF.